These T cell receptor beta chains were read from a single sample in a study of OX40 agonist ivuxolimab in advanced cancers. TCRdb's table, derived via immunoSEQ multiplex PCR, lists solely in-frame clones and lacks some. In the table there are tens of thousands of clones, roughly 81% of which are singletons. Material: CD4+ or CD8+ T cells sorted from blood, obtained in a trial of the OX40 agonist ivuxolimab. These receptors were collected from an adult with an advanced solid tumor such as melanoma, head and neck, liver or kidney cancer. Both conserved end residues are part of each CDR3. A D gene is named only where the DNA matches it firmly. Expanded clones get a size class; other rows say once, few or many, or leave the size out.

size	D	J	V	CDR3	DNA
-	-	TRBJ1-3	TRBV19	CASSIDGPGRSSGNTIYF	TGTGCCAGTAGTATAGATGGTCCAGGTCGGAGCTCTGGAAACACCATATATTTT
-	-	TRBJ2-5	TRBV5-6	CASSFGGLGETQYF	TGTGCCAGCAGCTTCGGGGGGCTGGGGGAGACCCAGTACTTC
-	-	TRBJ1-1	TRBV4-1	CASSQRYWTSMNTEAFF	TGCGCCAGCAGCCAGCGGTATTGGACCTCGATGAACACTGAAGCTTTCTTT
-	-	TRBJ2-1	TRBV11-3	CASSPYRDPNNEQFF	TGTGCCAGCAGCCCCTATCGAGATCCTAACAATGAGCAGTTCTTC
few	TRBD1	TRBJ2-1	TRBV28	CASSAPGQGIGEQFF	TGTGCCAGCAGTGCCCCGGGACAGGGGATTGGGGAGCAGTTCTTC
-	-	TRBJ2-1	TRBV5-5	CASSRTVYNEQFF	TGTGCCAGCAGCAGGACAGTTTACAATGAGCAGTTCTTC
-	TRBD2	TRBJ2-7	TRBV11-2	CASSPGRDPSYEQYF	TGTGCCAGCAGCCCTGGGAGGGATCCCTCCTACGAGCAGTACTTC
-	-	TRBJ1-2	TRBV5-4	CASSLASSPSYGYTF	TGTGCCAGCAGCTTGGCCTCTTCGCCCAGCTATGGCTACACCTTC
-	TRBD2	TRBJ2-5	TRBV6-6	CASRRGTGVTQYF	TGTGCCAGCAGGCGGGGGACCGGGGTGACCCAGTACTTC
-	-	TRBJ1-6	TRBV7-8	CASTLEGSYNSPLHF	TGTGCCAGCACTTTGGAGGGGTCCTATAATTCACCCCTCCACTTT
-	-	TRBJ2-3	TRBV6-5	CAASRGAEGTDTQYF	TGTGCCGCCTCAAGGGGGGCAGAGGGTACAGATACGCAGTATTTT
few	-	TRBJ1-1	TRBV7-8	CASSWTQGTEAFF	TGTGCCAGCAGCTGGACCCAGGGCACTGAAGCTTTCTTT
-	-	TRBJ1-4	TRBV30	CAWSPGTNEKLFF	TGTGCCTGGAGTCCCGGGACAAATGAAAAACTGTTTTTT
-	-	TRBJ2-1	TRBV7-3	CASSRRLDNEQFF	TGTGCCAGCAGCCGGCGACTAGACAATGAGCAGTTCTTC
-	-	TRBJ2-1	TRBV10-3	CAITPGGAESYNEQFF	TGTGCCATCACCCCCGGTGGAGCGGAATCCTACAATGAGCAGTTCTTC
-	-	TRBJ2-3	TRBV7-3	CASSPDTGTDTQYF	TGTGCCAGCAGCCCGGACACGGGTACAGATACGCAGTATTTT
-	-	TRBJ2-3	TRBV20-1	CSAPEDTQYF	TGCAGTGCGCCAGAAGATACGCAGTATTTT
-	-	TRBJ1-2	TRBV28	CASSVYRENYGYTF	TGTGCCAGCAGTGTGTACAGGGAAAACTATGGCTACACCTTC
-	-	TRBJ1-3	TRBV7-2	CATPGLGQSRNTIYF	TGTGCCACCCCGGGCCTTGGACAGTCTCGAAACACCATATATTTT
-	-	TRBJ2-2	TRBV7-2	CASSLAGRTGELFF	TGTGCCAGCAGCTTAGCTGGTCGGACCGGGGAGCTGTTTTTT
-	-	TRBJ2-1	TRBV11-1	CASSRTYGASENEQFF	TGTGCCAGCAGTCGGACCTATGGAGCTAGTGAAAATGAGCAGTTCTTC
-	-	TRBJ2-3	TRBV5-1	CASSLVLESDTQYF	TGCGCCAGCAGCTTGGTTCTCGAGTCAGATACGCAGTATTTT
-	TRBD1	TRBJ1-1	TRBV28	CASSIEMTGEAFF	TGTGCCAGCAGTATCGAGATGACAGGGGAAGCTTTCTTT
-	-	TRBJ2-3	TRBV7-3	CASVWGGTPKGPTQYF	TGTGCCAGCGTCTGGGGCGGGACCCCAAAAGGACCTACGCAGTATTTT
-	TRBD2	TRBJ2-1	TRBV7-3	CASSSGGLRNEQFF	TGTGCCAGCAGTAGCGGGGGGCTGAGGAATGAGCAGTTCTTC
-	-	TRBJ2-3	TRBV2	CASSKEDTQYF	TGTGCCAGCAGCAAGGAAGATACGCAGTATTTT
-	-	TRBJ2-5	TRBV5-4	CASSLTYQETQYF	TGTGCCAGCAGCTTGACGTACCAAGAGACCCAGTACTTC
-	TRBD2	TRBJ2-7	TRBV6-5	CASSPRASGGEQYF	TGTGCCAGCAGTCCCAGGGCTAGCGGAGGGGAGCAGTACTTC
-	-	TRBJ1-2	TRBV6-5	CASRAGSRYGYTF	TGTGCCAGCAGAGCAGGGTCGCGCTATGGCTACACCTTC
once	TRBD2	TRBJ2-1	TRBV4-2	CASSQDLGRADGNEQFF	TGTGCCAGCAGCCAAGATCTCGGGAGGGCCGATGGAAATGAGCAGTTCTTC
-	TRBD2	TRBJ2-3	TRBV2	CASGLAGSDTQYF	TGTGCCAGCGGACTAGCGGGGTCCGATACGCAGTATTTT
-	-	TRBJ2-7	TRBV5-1	CASSLGVSYEQYF	TGCGCCAGCAGCTTGGGCGTATCCTACGAGCAGTACTTC
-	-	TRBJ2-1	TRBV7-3	CASSSGGGGSYNEQFF	TGTGCCAGCAGCTCCGGTGGGGGTGGGAGTTACAATGAGCAGTTCTTC
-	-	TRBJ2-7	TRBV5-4	CASSLLSYEQYF	TGTGCCAGCAGCCTCCTATCCTACGAGCAGTACTTC
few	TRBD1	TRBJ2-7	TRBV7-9	CASSLDRGYEQYF	TGTGCCAGCAGCTTAGACAGGGGCTACGAGCAGTACTTC
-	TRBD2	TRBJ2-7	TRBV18	CASSPGLADLYEQYF	TGTGCCAGCTCACCAGGACTAGCGGACCTCTACGAGCAGTACTTC
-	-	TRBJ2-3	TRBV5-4	CASSLLGGADTQYF	TGTGCCAGCAGCTTGCTCGGGGGAGCAGATACGCAGTATTTT
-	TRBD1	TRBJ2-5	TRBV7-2	CASSLMGQGLEETQYF	TGTGCCAGCAGCTTAATGGGACAGGGGTTGGAAGAGACCCAGTACTTC
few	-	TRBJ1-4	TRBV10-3	CAISGGARNEGLFF	TGTGCCATCAGTGGAGGAGCTCGTAATGAGGGACTGTTTTTT
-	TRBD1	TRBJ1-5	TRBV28	CASSFSGRGDNQPQHF	TGTGCCAGCAGTTTTTCGGGCAGGGGGGACAATCAGCCCCAGCATTTT
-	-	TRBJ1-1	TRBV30	CAWSGQPNSEAFF	TGTGCCTGGAGTGGACAGCCGAACAGTGAAGCTTTCTTT
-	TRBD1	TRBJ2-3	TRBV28	CASSSRTGGESTDTQYF	TGTGCCAGCAGTTCCCGGACAGGGGGCGAGAGCACAGATACGCAGTATTTT
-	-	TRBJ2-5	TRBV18	CASSPEQTQYF	TGTGCCAGCTCACCCGAGCAAACCCAGTACTTC
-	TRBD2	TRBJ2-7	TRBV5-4	CASSGTSGFYEQYF	TGTGCCAGCAGCGGGACTAGCGGGTTCTACGAGCAGTACTTC
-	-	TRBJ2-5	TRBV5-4	CASSGQGGRQETQYF	TGTGCCAGCAGCGGACAGGGAGGGCGCCAAGAGACCCAGTACTTC
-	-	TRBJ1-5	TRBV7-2	CASSLERLGGEQPQHF	TGTGCCAGCAGCTTAGAAAGGCTGGGGGGAGAACAGCCCCAGCATTTT
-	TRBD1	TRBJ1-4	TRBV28	CASRWTGEEKLFF	TGTGCCAGCAGGTGGACAGGGGAGGAAAAACTGTTTTTT
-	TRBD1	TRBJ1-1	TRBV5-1	CASSSSRGQTEAFF	TGCGCCAGCAGCTCGAGCAGGGGGCAGACTGAAGCTTTCTTT
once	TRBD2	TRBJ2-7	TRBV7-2	CASSLELAGNPVSYEQYF	TGTGCCAGCAGCTTAGAACTAGCGGGAAACCCAGTCTCCTACGAGCAGTACTTC
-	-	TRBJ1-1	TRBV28	CASSLPQGSAEAFF	TGTGCCAGCAGTTTGCCTCAGGGGTCGGCTGAAGCTTTCTTT
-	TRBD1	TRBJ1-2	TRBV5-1	CASSLGQGQGNYGYTF	TGCGCCAGCAGCTTGGGGCAAGGACAGGGGAACTATGGCTACACCTTC
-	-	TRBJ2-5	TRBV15	CATSRGNSGEEETQYF	TGTGCCACCAGCAGAGGGAACTCAGGGGAGGAAGAGACCCAGTACTTC
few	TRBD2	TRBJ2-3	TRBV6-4	CASSASPAGVSLDTQYF	TGTGCCAGCAGTGCCTCTCCAGCGGGAGTGTCGTTAGATACGCAGTATTTT
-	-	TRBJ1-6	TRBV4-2	CASSHAGRGNSPLHF	TGTGCCAGCAGCCATGCAGGAAGGGGGAATTCACCCCTCCACTTT
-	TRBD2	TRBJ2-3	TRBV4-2	CASSQGLARDTQYF	TGTGCCAGCAGCCAGGGACTAGCGCGGGATACGCAGTATTTT